This TCR beta chain was sequenced for a study of T-cell memory formation after mild COVID-19. A single record per CDR3 protein comes from TCRdb applying MiXCR to the 5' RACE reads. This sample carries 150,000 to 200,000 distinct CDR3 sequences, less than 40% of them seen once, and the ten largest clones take around 13%. Study-level points and caveats: Chiefly within CM and EM were the contracting CD4+ clones; CD8+ ones were within EMRA.

This clonotype showed up just a few times. What it recognizes is unknown. The CDR3 is made up of 18 amino acids. The trim removed 4 bases at V and 0 bases at J, leaving 15 bases unmatched. Looked up from germline, CDR1 is DFQATT and CDR2 is SNEGSKA (reference sequence). The V and J genes are TRBV20-1 and TRBJ1-5; 7 nucleotides line up with TRBD1. This clonotype was sampled from an adult woman who had mild COVID-19 (a few samples of this study predate the infection). Cell type and time point are not known. The sample comprised PBMCs or a T cell subset sorted from them (not recorded which). The CDR3: CSAILGQPGLYSNQPQHF. As DNA, the CDR3 is TGCAGTGCTATTTTGGGACAGCCGGGGTTGTATAGCAATCAGCCCCAGCATTTT.